These 16 T cell receptor beta chains originate from one sample sequenced in a study of immune cell composition in non-small cell lung cancer. The normal lung sample lay at least 3 cm, and maximally far, from the tumour. Sequencing was performed with immunoSEQ multiplex PCR; in TCRdb, only in-frame clones are kept and a portion is missing. This sample has under 3,500 clones, with about two thirds found just once. The sample was also reused in another study, on CD4 T cells in lung cancer.

The sequenced sample consisted of non-adjacent lung tissue. All receptors derive from a human donor with non-small cell lung cancer.

The V gene is TRBV7-9, the J gene TRBJ2-3; tentatively, D is TRBD1 (5 bases). The CDR3 consists of 15 residues. The V gene's germline CDR1 is SEHNR and CDR2 FQNEAQ (reference sequence). V lost 5 bases and J lost 4, with 16 bases in between. The CDR3 protein is CASSAQGGRADTQYF. CDR3 coding DNA: TGTGCCAGCAGCGCTCAGGGCGGCAGGGCAGATACGCAGTATTTT. The full variable domain, with the rest looked up from reference TRBV7-9 and TRBJ2-3, is DTGVSQNPRHKITKRGQNVTFRCDPISEHNRLYWYRQTLGQGPEFLTYFQNEAQLEKSRLLSDRFSAERPKGSFSTLEIQRTEQGDSAMYLCASSAQGGRADTQYFGPGTRLTVL.

This chain connects TRBV28 to TRBJ2-5, with D maybe TRBD1 (5 bases). Germline-derived CDR1 and CDR2 are MDHEN and SYDVKM. V was cut by 1 base and J by 5 bases, with 8 bases left in between. The CDR3 consists of 13 residues. DNA for the CDR3: TGTGCCAGCAGTTTATCAGGGTTGGAGACCCAGTACTTC. It specifies CASSLSGLETQYF. Drawing the rest from reference TRBV28 and TRBJ2-5, the complete variable domain is DVKVTQSSRYLVKRTGEKVFLECVQDMDHENMFWYRQDPGLGLRLIYFSYDVKMKEKGDIPEGYSVSREKKERFSLILESASTNQTSMYLCASSLSGLETQYFGPGTRLLVL.

V and J are TRBV6-5 and TRBJ2-1, with 10 bases aligning to TRBD2. Trimming took 6 bases from V and 6 from J; bases not matched to a gene: 8. The CDR3 runs 15 residues. The V gene's germline CDR1 is MNHEY and CDR2 SVGAGI. The CDR3 spells CASRPALAGANEQFF. The DNA of the CDR3 is TGTGCCAGCAGACCCGCTCTAGCGGGAGCCAATGAGCAGTTCTTC.

CDR3 amino acids: CASRTGAEETQYF. The CDR3 nucleotides read TGCGCCAGCAGGACGGGAGCGGAAGAGACCCAGTACTTC. The V gene is TRBV4-1, the J gene TRBJ2-5; maybe TRBD2 (6 bases). The CDR3 contains 13 residues. Germline values: CDR1 MGHRA, CDR2 YSYEKL. Deletions cut 6 bases from V and 3 bases from J, with 11 bases between.

The rearrangement joins TRBV28 to TRBJ2-3; D not certain. Trimming shortened V by 1 base and J by 6 bases, and 11 bases separated the two germline ends. The CDR3 spans 14 residues. Germline values: CDR1 MDHEN, CDR2 SYDVKM. In DNA, the CDR3 is TGTGCCAGCAGTTTATTGTCCAATCAGGATACGCAGTATTTT. It encodes CASSLLSNQDTQYF.

This clone was picked up one time. V is TRBV27 and J is TRBJ2-2, with 7 bases aligning to TRBD2. Germline assignment: CDR1 MNHEY and CDR2 SMNVEV (reference sequence). This CDR3 is 16 amino acids long. V was clipped by 8 bases and J by 2 bases; unmatched bases: 11. In DNA, the CDR3 is TGTGCCAGCGGACCCGGTGTAGCGGGCAACACCGGGGAGCTGTTTTTT. Its protein product is CASGPGVAGNTGELFF.

This clone has just one count. The J gene is TRBJ1-2, the V gene TRBV6-5, with D possibly TRBD1 on 6 matching bases. The CDR3 is 15 residues long. The V end was cut by 6 bases, the J end by 7 bases, with 21 bases between. Germline assignment: CDR1 MNHEY and CDR2 SVGAGI. CDR3 sequence (DNA): TGTGCCAGCAGGCCTATTCTAACAGGGCAGGGTGGCTACACCTTC. Translated: CASRPILTGQGGYTF.

This sequence joins TRBV27 and TRBJ2-5, with 12 bases aligning to TRBD1. The ends lost 7 bases at V and 6 bases at J; junction bases unmatched: 12. This CDR3 spans 16 amino acids. Germline V lookup: CDR1 MNHEY, CDR2 SMNVEV (reference sequence). The CDR3 DNA follows: TGTGCCAGCAACGCTCCGGGACAGGGGGCACGTAAGACCCAGTACTTC. It codes for CASNAPGQGARKTQYF.

The rearrangement joins TRBV7-6 to TRBJ2-7; 9 bases are a match to TRBD2. V shed 5 bases and J 6 bases; nucleotides not matched to a gene: 11. Per germline, CDR1 SGHVS and CDR2 FNYEAQ. The CDR3 contains 15 residues. The CDR3: CASSTEPGLASEQYF. The CDR3, as DNA: TGTGCCAGCAGCACAGAACCGGGACTAGCTTCCGAGCAGTACTTC.

The chain has TRBV19 and TRBJ2-7, with TRBD2 matching over 8 bases. CDR3 length: 13 residues. The germline V gene has CDR1 LNHDA and CDR2 SQIVND (reference sequence). J lost 6 bases, V lost 5 bases, and 6 bases had no gene match. The CDR3 DNA follows: TGTGCCAGTAGTGAGCGGGAGCGGGGCGAGCAGTACGTC. It specifies CASSERERGEQYV.

This clone was detected only once. The chain joins TRBV27 to TRBJ2-7; 14 bases fit TRBD2. Per germline, CDR1 MNHEY and CDR2 SMNVEV (reference sequence). The CDR3 loop spans 15 amino acids. Trimming cost V 6 bases and J 7 bases; bases outside gene matches: 8. In DNA form, the CDR3 reads TGTGCCAGCAGGCCCAGACTAGCGGGAGGGGTAGAGCAGTACTTC. Encoded protein: CASRPRLAGGVEQYF.

The CDR3 sequence is CASSAWDRLNTEAFF. Written as DNA, the CDR3 is TGTGCCAGCAGCGCCTGGGACAGGTTGAACACTGAAGCTTTCTTT. This chain links TRBV27 with TRBJ1-1; 8 bases map to TRBD1. CDR1 is MNHEY, CDR2 SMNVEV, per germline (reference sequence). CDR3 size: 15 residues. V lost 6 bases to trimming and J lost 0 bases; unmatched junction nucleotides: 6.

This chain joins TRBV19 and TRBJ2-7; tentative D call: TRBD1 (6 bases). Germline values: CDR1 LNHDA, CDR2 SQIVND (reference sequence). The CDR3 extends over 15 amino acids. V shed 1 base and J shed 0 bases, with 10 bases lying between them. Here the CDR3 reads CASSIGGTSSYEQYF. CDR3 in DNA: TGTGCCAGTAGTATAGGAGGGACAAGCTCCTACGAGCAGTACTTC.

By proportion, this clone is large. This chain links TRBV6-5 with TRBJ1-1; 8 bases are shared with TRBD1. The V gene's germline CDR1 is MNHEY and CDR2 SVGAGI. With V trimmed by 2 bases and J by 12 bases, 14 bases remained unmatched. The CDR3 loop spans 15 amino acids. This chain's CDR3 is CASSYGLGGRGLPFF. As DNA, the CDR3 is TGTGCCAGCAGTTACGGGCTTGGGGGCAGGGGGCTGCCTTTCTTT.

This chain uses TRBV7-3 with TRBJ2-1; maybe TRBD2 (6 bases). Per the germline V gene, CDR1 is SGHTA and CDR2 is FQGTGA. CDR3 length equals 13 residues. Trimming removed 5 bases at V and 6 bases at J, with 11 bases between. The CDR3 nucleotides read TGTGCCAGCAGCCCGGAGGGGATCAATGAGCAGTTCTTC. Amino acid sequence: CASSPEGINEQFF.

The table lists this clone with a few counts. V usage is TRBV5-6 and J usage is TRBJ1-2; no clear D gene. With 4 bases removed from V and 5 bases from J, the gap between germline ends came to 18 bases. Germline V lookup: CDR1 SGHDT, CDR2 YYEEEE. This CDR3 has 15 residues. In nucleotides, the CDR3 is TGTGCCAGCAGCCCCACCGACACCGGATATTATGGCTACACCTTC. It yields the protein CASSPTDTGYYGYTF.